This TCR beta chain was sequenced in a study of blood T cell repertoires in COVID-19. Sequencing used immunoSEQ multiplex PCR; TCRdb keeps in-frame clones, though not all of them. The table lists fewer than 350,000 clones, 80% to 95% of them singletons, with approximately 6.8% in the top ten. Trimming cost V 4 bases and J 0 bases, with 12 bases left between them. The germline V gene encodes CDR1 LNHDA and CDR2 SQIVND (reference sequence). This CDR3 contains 16 residues. Material: peripheral blood. The rearrangement links TRBV19 to TRBJ1-4; D is perhaps TRBD1 (6 bases). The TCR was taken from a woman aged 25-40 years with COVID-19, enrolled during active disease. The CDR3 nucleotides read TGTGCCAGTAGTACTGGACAGCGACCAACTAATGAAAAACTGTTTTTT. As protein: CASSTGQRPTNEKLFF.